This T cell receptor (beta chain) is from a study of blood T cell repertoires in COVID-19. Produced via immunoSEQ multiplex PCR; TCRdb's table is partial and in-frame only. Among 65,000 to 90,000 clones, approximately 80% were seen once, and the ten largest hold about 4.4%. Trimming took 5 bases from V and 5 from J, leaving 9 bases between them. This CDR3 spans 12 amino acids. Germline loops: CDR1 SNHLY, CDR2 FYNNEI. The chain links TRBV2 to TRBJ1-1; D not certain. The sample consisted of peripheral blood. The receptor's source is a woman at least 80 years old with active or convalescent COVID-19. The DNA of the CDR3 is TGTGCCAGCAGTACGAGCTGGACTGAAGCTTTCTTT. It codes for CASSTSWTEAFF. The full variable domain, with the rest looked up from reference TRBV2 and TRBJ1-1, is EPEVTQTPSHQVTQMGQEVILRCVPISNHLYFYWYRQILGQKVEFLVSFYNNEISEKSEIFDDQFSVERPDGSNFTLKIRSTKLEDSAMYFCASSTSWTEAFFGQGTRLTVV.